The present TCR beta chain was sequenced within a study of T cell responses to AZD1222 COVID-19 vaccine. Turning to this clone: What it binds is not known.

Notes on the study in general: There were mostly white British donors and more females than males, and clonal diversity was possibly underestimated.

Measured with immunoSEQ multiplex PCR; TCRdb has only the in-frame clones, and not every one. The sample has around 260,000 clones; more than 80% are singletons. The germline V gene has CDR1 SNHLY and CDR2 FYNNEI. The CDR3 has 15 residues. V lost 4 bases to trimming and J lost 0 bases; unmatched junction nucleotides: 3. The material sequenced was peripheral blood, taken on day 0 of AZD1222 vaccination. The chain uses TRBV2 and TRBJ2-3; 8 positions agree with TRBD2. The sequence was obtained from an adult in good health. The DNA for the CDR3 is TGTGCCAGCAGTGTAAGCGGGAGTAGCACAGATACGCAGTATTTT. This sequence encodes CASSVSGSSTDTQYF.